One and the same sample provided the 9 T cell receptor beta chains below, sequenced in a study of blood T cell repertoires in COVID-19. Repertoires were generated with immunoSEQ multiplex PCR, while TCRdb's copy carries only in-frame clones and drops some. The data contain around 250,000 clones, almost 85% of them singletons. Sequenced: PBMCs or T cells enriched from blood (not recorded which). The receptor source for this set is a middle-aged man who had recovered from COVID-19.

The DNA of the CDR3 is TGTGCCAGCAGTAAGACCACTACCTACGAGCAGTACTTC. Translation: CASSKTTTYEQYF. The chain carries TRBV2 and TRBJ2-7; D unresolved. The CDR3 is made up of 13 amino acids. V was trimmed by 5 bases and J by 2 bases, leaving 10 bases between them. Germline CDR1 and CDR2: SNHLY and FYNNEI.

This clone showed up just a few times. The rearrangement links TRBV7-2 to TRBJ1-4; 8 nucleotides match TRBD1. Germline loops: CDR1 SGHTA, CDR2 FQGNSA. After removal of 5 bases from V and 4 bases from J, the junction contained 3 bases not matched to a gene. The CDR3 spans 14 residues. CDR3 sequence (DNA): TGTGCCAGCAGCCGGACAGGGAATAATGAAAAACTGTTTTTT. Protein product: CASSRTGNNEKLFF.

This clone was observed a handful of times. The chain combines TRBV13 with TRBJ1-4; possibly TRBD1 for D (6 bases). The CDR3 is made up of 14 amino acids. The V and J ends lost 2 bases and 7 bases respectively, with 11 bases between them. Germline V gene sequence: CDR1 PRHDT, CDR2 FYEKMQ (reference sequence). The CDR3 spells CASSLRTVGEKLFF. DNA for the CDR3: TGTGCCAGCAGCTTACGGACAGTTGGTGAAAAACTGTTTTTT.

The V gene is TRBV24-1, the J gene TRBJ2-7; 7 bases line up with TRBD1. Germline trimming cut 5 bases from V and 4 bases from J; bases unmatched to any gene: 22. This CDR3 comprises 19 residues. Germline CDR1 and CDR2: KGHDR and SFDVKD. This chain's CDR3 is CATSARTPRTGARGYEQYF. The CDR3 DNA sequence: TGTGCCACCAGTGCCCGAACCCCCCGCACAGGGGCGAGGGGGTACGAGCAGTACTTC.

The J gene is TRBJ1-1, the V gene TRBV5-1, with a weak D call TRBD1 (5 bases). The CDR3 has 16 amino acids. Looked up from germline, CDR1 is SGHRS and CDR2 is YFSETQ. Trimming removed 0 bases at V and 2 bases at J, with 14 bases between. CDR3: CASSLALGGANTEAFF. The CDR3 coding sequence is TGCGCCAGCAGCTTGGCCCTCGGTGGGGCAAACACTGAAGCTTTCTTT.

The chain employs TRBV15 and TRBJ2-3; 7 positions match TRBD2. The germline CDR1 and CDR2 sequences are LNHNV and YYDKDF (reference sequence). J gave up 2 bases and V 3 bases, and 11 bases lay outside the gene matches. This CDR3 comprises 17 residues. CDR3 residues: CATSSPGSSGDTDTQYF. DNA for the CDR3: TGTGCCACCAGCAGTCCCGGATCGAGCGGGGACACAGATACGCAGTATTTT.

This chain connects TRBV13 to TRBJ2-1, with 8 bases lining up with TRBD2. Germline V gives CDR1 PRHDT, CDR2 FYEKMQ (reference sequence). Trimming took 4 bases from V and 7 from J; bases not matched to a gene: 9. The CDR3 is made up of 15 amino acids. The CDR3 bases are TGTGCCAGCAGCTGGACGCCCCCGGGAGGGAATGAGCAGTTCTTC. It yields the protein CASSWTPPGGNEQFF.

The CDR3 bases are TGTGCCAGCAGTTTCGGCGCGGCTAACTATGGCTACACCTTC. The encoded protein is CASSFGAANYGYTF. The rearrangement joins TRBV6-5 to TRBJ1-2; no reliable D call. From germline, CDR1 is MNHEY and CDR2 SVGAGI. Trimming shortened V by 4 bases and J by 0 bases, and 9 bases separated the two germline ends. The CDR3 has 14 residues.

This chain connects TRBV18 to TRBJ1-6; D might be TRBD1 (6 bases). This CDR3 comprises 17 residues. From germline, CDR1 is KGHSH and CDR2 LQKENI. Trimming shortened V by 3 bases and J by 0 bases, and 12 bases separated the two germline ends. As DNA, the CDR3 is TGTGCCAGCTCACCTACAGGGACCAGCTCCTATAATTCACCCCTCCACTTT. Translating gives CASSPTGTSSYNSPLHF.